These 9 T cell receptor beta chains came from one sample sequenced in a study of blood T cell repertoires in COVID-19. Sequenced by immunoSEQ multiplex PCR; TCRdb stores in-frame clones only, minus some. The sample gives some 370,000 clones, around 87% of which show up once; 10% is in the top ten. The sample taken for sequencing was peripheral blood. The receptors originated from a woman in her 30s with COVID-19, enrolled during active disease.

V gene TRBV19 combines with J gene TRBJ2-7; 8 positions agree with TRBD1. The V segment lost 9 bases and the J segment 1 base; nucleotides outside the gene matches: 11. CDR3 length equals 15 residues. CDR1 and CDR2 from the germline V gene are LNHDA and SQIVND (reference sequence). CDR3 region: CASRARTGPSYEQYF. The CDR3 DNA reads TGTGCCAGCAGAGCCCGGACAGGGCCTTCCTACGAGCAGTACTTC.

The chain carries TRBV2 and TRBJ1-2, with 7 positions matching TRBD1. J lost 6 bases, V lost 8 bases, and 6 bases had no gene match. The CDR3 length is 12 residues. Looked up from germline, CDR1 is SNHLY and CDR2 is FYNNEI. For the CDR3, the DNA is TGTGCCAGCGCGGCGGGACAGCATGGCTACACCTTC. Protein sequence: CASAAGQHGYTF.

V and J are TRBV28 and TRBJ1-4; D is possibly TRBD1 (6 bases). V was trimmed by 4 bases and J by 1 base, leaving 10 bases between them. This CDR3 contains 15 residues. Germline assignment: CDR1 MDHEN and CDR2 SYDVKM. The CDR3 sequence is CASSSPQGTNEKLFF. CDR3 DNA sequence: TGTGCCAGCAGTTCGCCACAGGGAACTAATGAAAAACTGTTTTTT. The entire variable domain, with the rest obtained from reference TRBV28 and TRBJ1-4, is as follows: DVKVTQSSRYLVKRTGEKVFLECVQDMDHENMFWYRQDPGLGLRLIYFSYDVKMKEKGDIPEGYSVSREKKERFSLILESASTNQTSMYLCASSSPQGTNEKLFFGSGTQLSVL.

This clone was picked up a small number of times. The CDR3 loop reads CASSVGSDYGYTF. Written as DNA, the CDR3 is TGTGCCAGCAGTGTAGGGAGTGACTATGGCTACACCTTC. The chain recombines TRBV2 with TRBJ1-2; the D is unclear. Trimming pared 4 bases from V and 3 bases from J, leaving 9 bases between. Germline CDR1 and CDR2: SNHLY and FYNNEI. This CDR3 region has 13 residues. Using reference TRBV2 and TRBJ1-2 for the parts outside the CDR3, the full variable domain is EPEVTQTPSHQVTQMGQEVILRCVPISNHLYFYWYRQILGQKVEFLVSFYNNEISEKSEIFDDQFSVERPDGSNFTLKIRSTKLEDSAMYFCASSVGSDYGYTFGSGTRLTVV.

This chain links TRBV6-5 with TRBJ2-5, with 7 bases aligning to TRBD1. The CDR3 consists of 14 residues. Germline-derived CDR1 and CDR2 are MNHEY and SVGAGI. Trimming took 0 bases from V and 3 from J; bases not matched to a gene: 1. The CDR3 coding sequence is TGTGCCAGCAGTTACTCGGGACAGAAAGAGACCCAGTACTTC. Its protein product is CASSYSGQKETQYF.

This chain links TRBV7-9 with TRBJ2-2; 13 nucleotides match TRBD2. Trimming at V came to 5 bases and at J to 4 bases, leaving 10 bases not matched to a gene. Germline V gives CDR1 SEHNR, CDR2 FQNEAQ (reference sequence). The CDR3 spans 18 residues. The CDR3 spells CASSPGTSGASGTGELFF. CDR3 nucleotides: TGTGCCAGCAGCCCAGGGACTAGCGGGGCCTCGGGCACCGGGGAGCTGTTTTTT.

This chain's CDR3 is CASSQGTGGGQETQYF. The CDR3, as DNA: TGTGCCAGCAGCCAAGGGACAGGGGGAGGGCAAGAGACCCAGTACTTC. This chain uses TRBV7-2 with TRBJ2-5, with 11 bases that match TRBD1. The ends lost 5 bases at V and 2 bases at J; junction bases unmatched: 7. The CDR3 is made up of 16 amino acids. Germline assignment: CDR1 SGHTA and CDR2 FQGNSA.

The gene calls are TRBV27 and TRBJ2-3; tentative D call: TRBD2 (5 bases). In germline, CDR1 is MNHEY, CDR2 SMNVEV (reference sequence). Deletions cut 3 bases from V and 1 base from J, with 11 bases between. The CDR3 extends over 15 amino acids. CDR3: CASSFFEGGTDTQYF. The CDR3 nucleotides read TGTGCCAGCAGTTTTTTTGAGGGAGGCACAGATACGCAGTATTTT.

The chain combines TRBV9 with TRBJ2-7, with 8 bases lining up with TRBD1. V gave up 3 bases and J gave up 3 bases; unmatched junction bases: 2. CDR1 SGDLS and CDR2 YYNGEE come from the germline V gene. The CDR3 loop spans 13 amino acids. In DNA, the CDR3 is TGTGCCAGCAGCGCTACAGGGGGCTACGAGCAGTACTTC. This gives the protein CASSATGGYEQYF.